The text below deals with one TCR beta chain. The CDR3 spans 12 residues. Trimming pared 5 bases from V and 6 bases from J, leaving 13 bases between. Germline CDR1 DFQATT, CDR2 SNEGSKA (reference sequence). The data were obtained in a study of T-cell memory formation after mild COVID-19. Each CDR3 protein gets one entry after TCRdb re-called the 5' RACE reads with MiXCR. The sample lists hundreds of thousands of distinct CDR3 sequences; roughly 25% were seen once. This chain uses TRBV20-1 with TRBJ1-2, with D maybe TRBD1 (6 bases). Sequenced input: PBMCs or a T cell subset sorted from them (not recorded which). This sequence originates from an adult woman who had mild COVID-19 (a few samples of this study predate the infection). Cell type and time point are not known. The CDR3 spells CSAYGQSHGYTF. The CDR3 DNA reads TGCAGTGCTTACGGACAGTCCCATGGCTACACCTTC.